Included here is one T cell receptor beta chain sequence, with context. The antigen is not known. These data belong to a study of blood T cells in healthy people across ages. Regarding the study as a whole: Researchers judged that diversity estimates from one million T cells fell short of true values.

The CDR3 spans 16 residues. Trimming removed 0 bases from V and 3 bases from J, with 14 bases in between. CDR1 and CDR2 from the germline V gene are LGHNA and YNFKEQ. The second PCR ran about 6 to 11 cycles with a sample-barcoded 5' primer and J-beta primers. A single record per CDR3 protein comes from TCRdb applying MiXCR to the 5' RACE reads. The data contain 600,000 to 650,000 distinct CDR3 sequences, 58% of them singletons. This sequence originates from a man in his 60s in good health. Sequenced sample: blood. This chain uses TRBV4-2 with TRBJ1-2, with D maybe TRBD1 (6 bases). The CDR3 here is CASSQEGKGDYYGYTF. For the CDR3, the DNA is TGTGCCAGCAGCCAAGAGGGGAAGGGGGACTACTATGGCTACACCTTC.